The rows below give T cell receptor beta chains drawn from one sample of a study of T cells in Graves' hyperthyroidism and ophthalmopathy. TCRdb itself ran the multiplex PCR reads through MiXCR, one entry per CDR3 protein. The repertoire consists of 500,000 to 750,000 distinct CDR3 sequences, with 13% to 15% occurring once and the leading ten covering 7% to 9%. The sequenced sample was blood. These receptors all stem from a woman younger than 35 with Graves' ophthalmopathy. Each CDR3 is given with its conserved first and last residue. The D gene is left open where the match is weak. Clone size is not always given. Where it is, it says once, few, many or a class for expanded clones.

j_gene	v_gene	abundance	d_gene	CDR3aa	CDR3nt
TRBJ2-7	TRBV4-3	NA	NA	CASSHVAGVALYEQYF	TGCGCCAGCAGCCATGTAGCTGGTGTTGCCCTCTACGAGCAGTACTTC
TRBJ2-1	TRBV7-8	NA	NA	CASRYVRDNEQFF	TGTGCCAGCAGGTATGTTCGGGACAATGAGCAGTTCTTC
TRBJ2-1	TRBV30	few	NA	CAWSPSSSYNEQFF	TGTGCCTGGAGTCCTTCGAGCTCCTACAATGAGCAGTTCTTC
TRBJ1-5	TRBV2	NA	NA	CASTDYSNQPQHF	TGTGCCAGCACGGACTATAGCAATCAGCCCCAGCATTTT
TRBJ2-1	TRBV4-1	NA	NA	CASSQDRAAHPYNEQFF	TGCGCCAGCAGCCAAGATAGGGCAGCCCACCCCTACAATGAGCAGTTCTTC
TRBJ2-7	TRBV27	many	NA	CASSEGGYEQYF	TGTGCCAGCAGCGAGGGGGGATACGAGCAGTACTTC
TRBJ2-1	TRBV2	NA	NA	CASSGQRSSYNEQFF	TGTGCCAGCAGCGGACAGCGGTCTTCCTACAATGAGCAGTTCTTC
TRBJ2-7	TRBV4-3	few	TRBD2	CASSQESGTSGSYEQYF	TGCGCCAGCAGCCAAGAGTCCGGGACTAGCGGGTCCTACGAGCAGTACTTC
TRBJ1-1	TRBV10-3	many	NA	CATGSAVNTEAFF	TGTGCCACCGGGTCCGCCGTGAACACTGAAGCTTTCTTT
TRBJ1-1	TRBV10-3	many	TRBD1	CAISERQGGTEAFF	TGTGCCATCAGTGAGCGACAGGGGGGCACTGAAGCTTTCTTT
TRBJ2-7	TRBV27	many	TRBD2	CASSSSGRANEQYF	TGTGCCAGCAGTTCGAGCGGGAGGGCCAACGAGCAGTACTTC
TRBJ1-6	TRBV3-1	few	TRBD1	CASSTQTGQVLHF	TGTGCCAGCAGCACACAGACCGGACAGGTCCTCCACTTT
TRBJ2-3	TRBV9	many	TRBD2	CASSVAPGLAGVGTDTQYF	TGTGCCAGCAGCGTAGCCCCGGGACTAGCGGGAGTCGGCACAGATACGCAGTATTTT
TRBJ2-1	TRBV7-9	many	TRBD2	CASSLAGTSGSNEQFF	TGTGCCAGCAGCTTAGCCGGGACTAGCGGGAGCAATGAGCAGTTCTTC